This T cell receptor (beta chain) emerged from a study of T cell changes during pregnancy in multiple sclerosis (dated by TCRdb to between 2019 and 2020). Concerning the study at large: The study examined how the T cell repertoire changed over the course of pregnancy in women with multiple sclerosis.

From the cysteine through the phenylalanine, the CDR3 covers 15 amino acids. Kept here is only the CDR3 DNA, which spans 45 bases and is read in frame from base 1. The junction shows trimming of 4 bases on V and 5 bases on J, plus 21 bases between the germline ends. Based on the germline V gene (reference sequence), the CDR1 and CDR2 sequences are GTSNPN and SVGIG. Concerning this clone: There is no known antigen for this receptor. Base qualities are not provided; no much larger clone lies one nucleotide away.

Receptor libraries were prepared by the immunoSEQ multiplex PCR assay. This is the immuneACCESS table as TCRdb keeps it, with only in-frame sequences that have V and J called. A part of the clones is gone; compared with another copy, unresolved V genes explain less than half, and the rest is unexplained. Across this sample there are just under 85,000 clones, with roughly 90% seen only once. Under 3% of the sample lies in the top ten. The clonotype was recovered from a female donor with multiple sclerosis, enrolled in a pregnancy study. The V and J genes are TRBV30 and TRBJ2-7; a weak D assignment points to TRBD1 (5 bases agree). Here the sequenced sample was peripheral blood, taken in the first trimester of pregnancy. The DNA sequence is TGTGCCTGGAACCGAAACAGGTGGGGTGGCAACGAGCAGTACTTC. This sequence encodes CAWNRNRWGGNEQYF.